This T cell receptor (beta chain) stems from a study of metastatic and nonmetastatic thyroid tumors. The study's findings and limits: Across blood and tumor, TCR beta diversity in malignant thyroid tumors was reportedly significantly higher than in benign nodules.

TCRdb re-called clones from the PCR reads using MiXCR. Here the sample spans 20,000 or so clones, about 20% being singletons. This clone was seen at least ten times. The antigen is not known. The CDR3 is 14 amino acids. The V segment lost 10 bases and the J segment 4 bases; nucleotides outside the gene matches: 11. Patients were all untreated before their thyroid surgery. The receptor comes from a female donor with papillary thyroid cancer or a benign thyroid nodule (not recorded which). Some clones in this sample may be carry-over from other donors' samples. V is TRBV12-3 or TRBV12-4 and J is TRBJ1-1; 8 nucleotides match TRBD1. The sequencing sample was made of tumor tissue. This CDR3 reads CAINIQQGVTEAFF. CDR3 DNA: TGTGCCATCAACATACAACAGGGGGTCACTGAAGCTTTCTTT.